These T cell receptor beta chains were read from a single sample in a study of cytomegalovirus exposure and HLA in healthy donors. Using immunoSEQ multiplex PCR, the repertoire was profiled, and TCRdb retains in-frame clones only, with some absent. This sample carries some 210,000 clones, around four fifths of them seen once, and the ten largest clones take 9.5% to 13%. The sample comprised PBMCs. The source of these receptors is a woman aged 50 to 65 in good health and CMV-seropositive. Both conserved end residues are part of each CDR3.

>TRBV7-2
CASSLGDRLTNTEAFF
>TRBV5-1
CASSRGSSYEQYF
>TRBV4-3
CASSQDRNQPQHF
>TRBV28
CASGDPNYGYTF
>TRBV5-1
CASSLRLAGGKETQYF
>TRBV28
CASTRGGTGGSPLHF
>TRBV5-1
CASSSGLTTNYGYTF
>TRBV2
CASSVLTGRRGYTF
>TRBV7-2
CASSLDRRIGYTF
>TRBV6-6
CASSYPQVVNSPLHF
>TRBV6-5
CASGTGTDNSPLHF
>TRBV7-2
CASSLAQPGGNTIYF
>TRBV7-3
CASSLIEMGARTF
>TRBV30
CAWSSQGAYEQYF
>TRBV2
CASSGGGVNEKLFF
>TRBV4-3
CASSQDLAAPGEQYF
>TRBV10-3
CAIRSDSSYNSPLHF
>TRBV19
CASSIASTNEKLFF
>TRBV21-1
CASSKPPGVSGPANEKLFF
>TRBV7-6
CASSLVGGGADTGELFF
>TRBV5-1
CASSRQGGYGYTF
>TRBV2
CASRGGQNYPQETQYF
>TRBV11-2
CASSFPLNTEAFF
>TRBV7-9
CASSPRDRHTGELFF
>TRBV7-6
CASSASGGYQETQYF
>TRBV4-1
CASSPQPRTGPLEQPQHF
>TRBV15
CATSRTDRGRGETQYF
>TRBV5-4
CASRRLGGNYGYTF
>TRBV30
CAWSGYSGRHQPQHF
>TRBV5-1
CASSLASTGGGYTF
>TRBV28
CASSRQANQPQHF
>TRBV2
CASSLGAVGNQPQHF
>TRBV5-1
CASRQGLAGITDTQYF
>TRBV29-1
CSVTHSGNTIYF
>TRBV7-9
CASSSTEGQLWKTQYF
>TRBV29-1
CSAKTTATDGYTF
>TRBV19
CASSGQRQPQHF
>TRBV6-5
CASSFDSRLGAFF
>TRBV19
CASSDRLNTEAFF
>TRBV5-4
CASSIDRRDGYTF
>TRBV4-3
CASSQAGQGDIEQFF
>TRBV7-6
CASSLGARGAGGYTF
>TRBV5-4
CASSLAGLNTGELFF
>TRBV11-1
CASRDGTSGGARETQYF
>TRBV19
CASSIDVTGLDGYTF
>TRBV5-1
CASSLDGAYGYTF
>TRBV6-6
CASTHRVTDTQYF
>TRBV21-1
CASSGVAGAFYNEQFF
>TRBV28
CASRPQGRRTGELFF
>TRBV27
CASSKGIRDKDFQPQHF
>TRBV5-1
CASSTDSSAEAFF
>TRBV6-5
CASSQGATNEKLFF
>TRBV6-4
CASRRENTGELFF